This T cell receptor beta chain was documented in a study of shared clonotypes between healthy human individuals. Study information: Each donor had three CD4 naive, three CD4 memory, two CD8 naive and one CD8 memory plate.

CD45RO-negative CD8 cells positively selected for CCR7 made up the naive population, which excluded terminally differentiated effector memory CD45RA+ cells. None of the donors, who were healthy HIV-negative adults, had recently had acute infections or vaccinations. This clone was observed a handful of times. Its antigen is unidentified. The CDR3 sequence is 13 residues long. Germline V gene sequence: CDR1 MDHEN, CDR2 SYDVKM. Trimming shortened V by 6 bases and J by 1 base, and 9 bases separated the two germline ends. Findings and caveats of the study: Despite large depth, sorted-subset datasets appeared incompletely sequenced.

Using immunoSEQ multiplex PCR, the repertoire was profiled, and TCRdb retains in-frame clones only, with some absent. The sample has approximately 2,000,000 clones, 85% to 95% seen once. Sequencing input: naive CD8+ T cells from PBMCs. This chain links TRBV28 with TRBJ1-1; no firm D call. The receptor's source is a man aged 18-30 years in good health. Some clones in this sample may be carry-over from other donors' samples. Here the CDR3 reads CASRFFPNTEAFF. Written as DNA, the CDR3 is TGTGCCAGCAGGTTCTTCCCGAACACTGAAGCTTTCTTT.